This T cell receptor beta chain was found in a study of tumor-infiltrating lymphocytes in oesophageal squamous cell carcinoma. This clonotype was picked up many times. TCRdb analysed the PCR reads with MiXCR anew, one entry per CDR3 protein. The sample consists of 15,000 to 20,000 distinct CDR3 sequences, around 43% of them appearing once. Germline CDR1 reads MNHEY; CDR2 reads SMNVEV (reference sequence). Between the trimmed V and J ends, which lost 6 bases and 5 bases, there was a span of 16 bases. The CDR3 extends over 14 amino acids. V is TRBV27 and J is TRBJ1-1; possibly TRBD1 for D (6 bases). The sequenced sample was normal esophageal tissue next to the tumor. The TCR sequence derives from a female donor with esophageal squamous cell carcinoma. This chain's CDR3 is CASSPQGRRTEAFF. The CDR3 bases are TGTGCCAGCAGCCCGCAGGGGCGAAGGACTGAAGCTTTCTTT.